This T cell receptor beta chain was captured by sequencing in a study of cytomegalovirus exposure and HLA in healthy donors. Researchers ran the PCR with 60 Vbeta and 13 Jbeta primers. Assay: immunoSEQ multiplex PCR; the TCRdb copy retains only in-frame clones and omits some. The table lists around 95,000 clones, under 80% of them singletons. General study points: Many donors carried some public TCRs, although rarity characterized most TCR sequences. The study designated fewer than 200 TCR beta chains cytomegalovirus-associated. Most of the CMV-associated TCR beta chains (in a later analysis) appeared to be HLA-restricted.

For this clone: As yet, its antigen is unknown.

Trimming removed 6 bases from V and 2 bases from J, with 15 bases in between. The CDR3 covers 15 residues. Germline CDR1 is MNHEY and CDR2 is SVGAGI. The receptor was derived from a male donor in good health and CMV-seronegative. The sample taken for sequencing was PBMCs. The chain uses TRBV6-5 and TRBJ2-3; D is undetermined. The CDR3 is CASSHDFYNTDTQYF. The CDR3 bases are TGTGCCAGCAGCCACGACTTCTACAACACAGATACGCAGTATTTT.